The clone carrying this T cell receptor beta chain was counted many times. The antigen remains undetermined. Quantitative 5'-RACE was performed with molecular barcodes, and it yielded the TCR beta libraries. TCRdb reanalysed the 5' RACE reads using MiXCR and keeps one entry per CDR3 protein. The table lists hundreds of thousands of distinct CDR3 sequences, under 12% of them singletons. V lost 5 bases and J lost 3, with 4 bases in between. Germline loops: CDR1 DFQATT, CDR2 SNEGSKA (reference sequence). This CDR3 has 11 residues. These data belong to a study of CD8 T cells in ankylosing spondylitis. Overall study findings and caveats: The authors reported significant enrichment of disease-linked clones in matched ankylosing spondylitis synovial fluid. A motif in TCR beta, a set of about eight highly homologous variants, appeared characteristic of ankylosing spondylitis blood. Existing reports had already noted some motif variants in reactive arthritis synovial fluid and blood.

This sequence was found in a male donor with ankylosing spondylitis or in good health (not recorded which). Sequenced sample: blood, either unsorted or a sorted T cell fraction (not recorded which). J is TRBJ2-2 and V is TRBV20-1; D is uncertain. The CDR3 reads CSAEDTGELFF. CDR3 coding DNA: TGCAGTGCTGAAGACACCGGGGAGCTGTTTTTT.